The rows below give T cell receptor beta chains drawn from one sample of a study of blood T cell repertoires in COVID-19. Generated by immunoSEQ multiplex PCR, the TCRdb table keeps only in-frame clones and is missing some. The sample lists approximately 170,000 clones; just over 85% were seen once. The sequenced sample consisted of PBMCs or T cells enriched from blood (not recorded which). These receptors were collected from a young woman who had recovered from COVID-19. Each CDR3 is given with its conserved first and last residue. Each record gives: J gene, V gene, clone size, CDR3 length, D gene, CDR3 DNA, CDR3 protein. D genes are given only for firm matches. Clone size is stated in some rows and not others, as once, few, many or a class when expanded.

>TRBJ1-4|TRBV18|-|14|-
TGTGCCAGCTCACTGGACATGGTGGGTGAAAAACTGTTTTTT
CASSLDMVGEKLFF
>TRBJ1-2|TRBV7-2|-|13|-
TGTGCCAGCAGCTTAGGACAGGTCTATGGCTACACCTTC
CASSLGQVYGYTF
>TRBJ1-2|TRBV11-2|once|13|TRBD1
TGTGCCAGCAGGGGACAGGGGGACTATGGCTACACCTTC
CASRGQGDYGYTF
>TRBJ1-2|TRBV29-1|-|14|TRBD1
TGCAGCGTTGGGAGAGGGACAGCCAGATATGGCTACACCTTC
CSVGRGTARYGYTF
>TRBJ1-1|TRBV7-2|-|14|-
TGTGCCAGCAGCTCAATGGGGGCGGGTATGGGAGCTTTCTTT
CASSSMGAGMGAFF
>TRBJ2-2|TRBV10-3|-|18|TRBD2
TGTGCCATCAGTGAAGGGCGACTAGCGGGAGATAGCACCGGGGAGCTGTTTTTT
CAISEGRLAGDSTGELFF
>TRBJ1-3|TRBV4-1|-|18|-
TGCGCCAGCAGCCAATTGCCCGCTGCAGGGTACTCGGGAAACACCATATATTTT
CASSQLPAAGYSGNTIYF
>TRBJ1-4|TRBV15|-|15|TRBD1
TGTGCCACCAGAGGGGGGAGGACAGGGCATGAAAAACTGTTTTTT
CATRGGRTGHEKLFF
>TRBJ2-7|TRBV27|-|14|TRBD1
TGTGCCAGCAGACCGACAGGGTTACCCTACGAGCAGTACTTC
CASRPTGLPYEQYF
>TRBJ2-7|TRBV29-1|-|13|-
TGCAGCGTTGAACAGGGAAGGGGTTACGAACAGTACTTC
CSVEQGRGYEQYF
>TRBJ2-5|TRBV28|-|14|-
TGTGCCAGCACCGGGTGGGGGGACCAAGAGACCCAGTACTTC
CASTGWGDQETQYF
>TRBJ2-2|TRBV27|-|14|-
TGTGCCAGCAGTTTAGGAGGGTACACCGGGGAGCTGTTTTTT
CASSLGGYTGELFF
>TRBJ1-1|TRBV6-1|-|15|-
TGTGCCAGCAGTGAGGGCAGCAGCATGAACACTGAAGCTTTCTTT
CASSEGSSMNTEAFF
>TRBJ2-7|TRBV28|-|15|TRBD1
TGTGCCAGCAGTTTTAGGGACAGGACGTTCTACGAGCAGTACTTC
CASSFRDRTFYEQYF
>TRBJ1-5|TRBV11-2|-|15|TRBD1
TGTGCCAGCAGCTTAGGGGCAGGGGGAGGTCAGCCCCAGCATTTT
CASSLGAGGGQPQHF
>TRBJ1-1|TRBV9|-|15|-
TGTGCCAGCAGCGTAGATTTGAGGATGAACACTGAAGCTTTCTTT
CASSVDLRMNTEAFF